Listed below are T cell receptor beta chains from one sample, sequenced in a study of T cell repertoires in cytomegalovirus infection. Via MiXCR, TCRdb re-called the reads, giving one row per CDR3 protein. This sample has roughly 230,000 distinct CDR3 sequences, with around 6.6% found just once. The sample was PBMCs. The receptors were gathered from a human donor in good health (CMV status not recorded). Some clones in this sample may be carry-over from other donors' samples. CDR3s include the opening cysteine and the closing phenylalanine or tryptophan. D genes are given only for firm matches. Expanded clones are given a class, and other clones once, few, many or no size at all.

D gene: NA
J gene: TRBJ2-1
clone size: many
V gene: TRBV20-1
CDR3 protein: CSARSKGNGLEQFF
CDR3 DNA: TGCAGTGCTAGGTCTAAGGGGAATGGCCTTGAGCAGTTCTTC

D gene: NA
J gene: TRBJ2-2
clone size: NA
V gene: TRBV7-7
CDR3 protein: CASSLAQGSGELSF
CDR3 DNA: TGTGCTAGCAGCTTAGCGCAGGGGAGCGGGGAGCTGTCTTTT

D gene: TRBD1
J gene: TRBJ1-2
clone size: many
V gene: TRBV2
CDR3 protein: CASTPEATGAHGYTF
CDR3 DNA: TGTGCCAGCACCCCCGAGGCGACAGGGGCCCATGGCTACACCTTC

D gene: NA
J gene: TRBJ1-1
clone size: many
V gene: TRBV5-1
CDR3 protein: CASSFGGQGSTEAFF
CDR3 DNA: TGCGCCAGCAGCTTCGGAGGCCAGGGGAGCACTGAAGCTTTCTTT

D gene: TRBD1
J gene: TRBJ1-6
clone size: NA
V gene: TRBV18
CDR3 protein: CASSPGTGIKDSPLHF
CDR3 DNA: TGTGCCAGCTCACCCGGGACAGGGATCAAGGATTCACCCCTCCACTTT

D gene: NA
J gene: TRBJ2-3
clone size: NA
V gene: TRBV7-9
CDR3 protein: CTSSFLDTRYF
CDR3 DNA: TGTACCAGCAGCTTTTTAGATACGCGGTATTTT

D gene: TRBD1
J gene: TRBJ2-7
clone size: many
V gene: TRBV7-2
CDR3 protein: CASSSPTVSGTGGIYEQYF
CDR3 DNA: TGTGCCAGCAGCTCCCCCACGGTGTCCGGGACAGGGGGCATCTACGAGCAGTACTTC

D gene: NA
J gene: TRBJ1-5
clone size: many
V gene: TRBV7-2
CDR3 protein: CASSSIGGPQHF
CDR3 DNA: TGTGCCAGCAGCTCAATCGGGGGGCCCCAGCATTTT

D gene: NA
J gene: TRBJ2-3
clone size: many
V gene: TRBV2
CDR3 protein: CASHVGALTTGTQYF
CDR3 DNA: TGTGCCAGCCACGTCGGGGCACTTACCACGGGTACGCAGTATTTT

D gene: TRBD1
J gene: TRBJ2-7
clone size: few
V gene: TRBV14
CDR3 protein: CASSQLRGQGPYEQYF
CDR3 DNA: TGTGCCAGCAGTCAACTACGAGGACAGGGCCCCTACGAGCAGTACTTC

D gene: NA
J gene: TRBJ1-1
clone size: many
V gene: TRBV6-2/TRBV6-3
CDR3 protein: CASIKEKRDESTEAFF
CDR3 DNA: TGTGCCAGCATTAAAGAAAAACGTGATGAAAGCACTGAAGCTTTCTTT

D gene: TRBD2
J gene: TRBJ2-1
clone size: many
V gene: TRBV11-2
CDR3 protein: CASRPTSGGSYNEQFF
CDR3 DNA: TGTGCCAGCAGACCGACTAGCGGGGGATCCTACAATGAGCAGTTCTTC

D gene: NA
J gene: TRBJ1-5
clone size: many
V gene: TRBV5-6
CDR3 protein: CASSWGLDGNQPQHF
CDR3 DNA: TGTGCCAGCAGCTGGGGCCTGGACGGGAATCAGCCCCAGCATTTT

D gene: NA
J gene: TRBJ1-1
clone size: many
V gene: TRBV7-2
CDR3 protein: CASSYSGGNTEAFF
CDR3 DNA: TGTGCCAGCAGCTATTCGGGGGGGAACACTGAAGCTTTCTTT

D gene: TRBD2
J gene: TRBJ2-7
clone size: many
V gene: TRBV19
CDR3 protein: CASSIGRGRDEQYF
CDR3 DNA: TGTGCCAGTAGTATTGGCCGGGGGAGGGACGAGCAGTACTTC

D gene: NA
J gene: TRBJ1-5
clone size: many
V gene: TRBV12-3/TRBV12-4
CDR3 protein: CASSLHRENQPQHF
CDR3 DNA: TGTGCCAGCAGTTTACATAGGGAAAATCAGCCCCAGCATTTT

D gene: TRBD2
J gene: TRBJ2-1
clone size: many
V gene: TRBV29-1
CDR3 protein: CSVDAIAGRDNEQFF
CDR3 DNA: TGCAGCGTTGATGCGATAGCGGGGCGGGACAATGAGCAGTTCTTC

D gene: TRBD1
J gene: TRBJ2-7
clone size: NA
V gene: TRBV2
CDR3 protein: CASRGQAYEQYF
CDR3 DNA: TGTGCCAGCAGGGGACAGGCCTACGAGCAGTACTTC

D gene: NA
J gene: TRBJ1-3
clone size: few
V gene: TRBV7-9
CDR3 protein: CASSHRAGNTIYF
CDR3 DNA: TGTGCCAGCAGCCACCGAGCTGGAAACACCATATATTTT

D gene: TRBD2
J gene: TRBJ2-1
clone size: many
V gene: TRBV2
CDR3 protein: CASAGGFPYNEQFF
CDR3 DNA: TGTGCCAGCGCCGGGGGGTTTCCCTACAATGAGCAGTTCTTC

D gene: TRBD1
J gene: TRBJ2-7
clone size: many
V gene: TRBV20-1
CDR3 protein: CSARTGPHEQYF
CDR3 DNA: TGCAGTGCGAGGACAGGGCCACACGAGCAGTACTTC

D gene: TRBD2
J gene: TRBJ2-5
clone size: NA
V gene: TRBV6-5
CDR3 protein: CASSSWAGGLETQYF
CDR3 DNA: TGTGCCAGCAGTAGCTGGGCGGGGGGGCTTGAGACCCAGTACTTC

D gene: TRBD1
J gene: TRBJ1-2
clone size: many
V gene: TRBV12-3/TRBV12-4
CDR3 protein: CASSGGQGGYGYTF
CDR3 DNA: TGTGCCAGCAGTGGCGGACAGGGGGGATATGGCTACACCTTC

D gene: NA
J gene: TRBJ1-1
clone size: many
V gene: TRBV7-6
CDR3 protein: CASSLVGWTENTEAFF
CDR3 DNA: TGTGCCAGCAGCTTAGTAGGCTGGACAGAGAACACTGAAGCTTTCTTT

D gene: TRBD1
J gene: TRBJ1-5
clone size: many
V gene: TRBV6-2/TRBV6-3
CDR3 protein: CASSSDRPLSQPQHF
CDR3 DNA: TGTGCCAGCAGTTCGGACAGGCCGTTGAGTCAGCCCCAGCATTTT

D gene: NA
J gene: TRBJ2-1
clone size: few
V gene: TRBV19
CDR3 protein: CASSIRDTTYNEQFF
CDR3 DNA: TGTGCCAGTAGTATCAGGGACACAACCTACAATGAGCAGTTCTTC

D gene: TRBD2
J gene: TRBJ2-1
clone size: few
V gene: TRBV5-4
CDR3 protein: CASSLERGEGEQFF
CDR3 DNA: TGTGCCAGCAGCTTGGAGCGGGGGGAGGGTGAGCAGTTCTTC

D gene: TRBD1
J gene: TRBJ2-1
clone size: many
V gene: TRBV18
CDR3 protein: CASSPRQGRNEQFF
CDR3 DNA: TGTGCCAGCTCACCACGACAGGGTAGGAATGAGCAGTTCTTC

D gene: NA
J gene: TRBJ1-1
clone size: many
V gene: TRBV7-2
CDR3 protein: CASSPGSLLGAFF
CDR3 DNA: TGTGCCAGCAGCCCTGGCTCTCTTTTGGGAGCTTTCTTT

D gene: NA
J gene: TRBJ1-5
clone size: many
V gene: TRBV2
CDR3 protein: CASKERNNQPQHF
CDR3 DNA: TGTGCCAGCAAGGAAAGGAACAATCAGCCCCAGCATTTT

D gene: TRBD1
J gene: TRBJ2-2
clone size: many
V gene: TRBV12-3/TRBV12-4
CDR3 protein: CASSASDRGLTDTGELFF
CDR3 DNA: TGTGCCAGCAGTGCTTCGGACAGGGGATTAACGGACACCGGGGAGCTGTTTTTT

D gene: NA
J gene: TRBJ2-3
clone size: NA
V gene: TRBV18
CDR3 protein: CASSPTGGRTDTDTQYF
CDR3 DNA: TGTGCCAGCTCACCCACCGGGGGCCGAACTGACACAGATACGCAGTATTTT

D gene: TRBD1
J gene: TRBJ1-2
clone size: many
V gene: TRBV29-1
CDR3 protein: CSVADRGGYTF
CDR3 DNA: TGCAGCGTCGCGGACAGGGGGGGCTACACCTTC

D gene: NA
J gene: TRBJ2-7
clone size: many
V gene: TRBV7-2
CDR3 protein: CASSLNWRGEQYF
CDR3 DNA: TGTGCCAGCAGCTTAAATTGGAGAGGAGAGCAGTACTTC

D gene: NA
J gene: TRBJ2-2
clone size: NA
V gene: TRBV5-1
CDR3 protein: CDSSLLGQNTGELFF
CDR3 DNA: TGCGACAGCAGCTTGTTGGGACAGAACACCGGGGAGCTGTTTTTT

D gene: TRBD2
J gene: TRBJ2-2
clone size: many
V gene: TRBV7-2
CDR3 protein: CASRWSGETGELFF
CDR3 DNA: TGTGCCAGCAGATGGAGCGGGGAAACCGGGGAGCTGTTTTTT

D gene: NA
J gene: TRBJ2-1
clone size: NA
V gene: TRBV5-1
CDR3 protein: CASSLGSLGHNEQFF
CDR3 DNA: TGCGCCAGCAGCTTGGGTTCCCTGGGGCACAATGAGCAGTTCTTC

D gene: NA
J gene: TRBJ1-6
clone size: many
V gene: TRBV7-9
CDR3 protein: CASSLFTESPLHF
CDR3 DNA: TGTGCCAGCAGCCTCTTTACTGAGTCACCCCTCCACTTT

D gene: NA
J gene: TRBJ2-7
clone size: many
V gene: TRBV6-2/TRBV6-3
CDR3 protein: CASSYQGRLNYEQYF
CDR3 DNA: TGTGCCAGCAGTTACCAGGGACGCCTGAACTACGAGCAGTACTTC

D gene: NA
J gene: TRBJ1-2
clone size: few
V gene: TRBV28
CDR3 protein: CASSLSLGGYTF
CDR3 DNA: TGTGCCAGCAGTTTAAGCTTGGGGGGCTACACCTTC

D gene: NA
J gene: TRBJ2-6
clone size: many
V gene: TRBV7-2
CDR3 protein: CASSLAAGARSGANVLTF
CDR3 DNA: TGTGCCAGCAGCTTAGCGGCGGGGGCCCGCTCTGGGGCCAACGTCCTGACTTTC

D gene: NA
J gene: TRBJ1-4
clone size: many
V gene: TRBV7-9
CDR3 protein: CASSLQEGRGNEKLFF
CDR3 DNA: TGTGCCAGCAGCTTACAGGAAGGGAGAGGGAATGAAAAACTGTTTTTT

D gene: NA
J gene: TRBJ1-5
clone size: few
V gene: TRBV20-1
CDR3 protein: CSARDLDRPNQPQHF
CDR3 DNA: TGCAGTGCTAGAGATCTGGACAGACCCAATCAGCCCCAGCATTTT

D gene: TRBD2
J gene: TRBJ2-3
clone size: many
V gene: TRBV29-1
CDR3 protein: CSVGGETSGVADTQYF
CDR3 DNA: TGCAGCGTTGGAGGGGAAACTAGCGGGGTAGCAGATACGCAGTATTTT

D gene: NA
J gene: TRBJ1-3
clone size: many
V gene: TRBV19
CDR3 protein: CASSPWGNTIYF
CDR3 DNA: TGTGCCAGTAGTCCTTGGGGAAACACCATATATTTT

D gene: TRBD1
J gene: TRBJ1-1
clone size: many
V gene: TRBV12-3/TRBV12-4
CDR3 protein: CASSRKTGGNTEAFF
CDR3 DNA: TGTGCCAGCAGTCGTAAGACAGGGGGAAACACTGAAGCTTTCTTT

D gene: NA
J gene: TRBJ1-2
clone size: many
V gene: TRBV11-2
CDR3 protein: CASSFPGKVYGYTF
CDR3 DNA: TGTGCCAGCAGCTTCCCAGGGAAGGTCTATGGCTACACCTTC

D gene: TRBD1
J gene: TRBJ2-1
clone size: many
V gene: TRBV12-3/TRBV12-4
CDR3 protein: CASSLSTGGDEQFF
CDR3 DNA: TGTGCCAGCAGTTTATCGACAGGGGGCGATGAGCAGTTCTTC

D gene: NA
J gene: TRBJ2-1
clone size: many
V gene: TRBV7-2
CDR3 protein: CASSSAWVSAEFF
CDR3 DNA: TGTGCCAGCAGCTCTGCGTGGGTGAGCGCGGAGTTCTTC

D gene: NA
J gene: TRBJ2-7
clone size: many
V gene: TRBV6-5
CDR3 protein: CASSYSEGTRYEQYF
CDR3 DNA: TGTGCCAGCAGTTACTCGGAGGGTACCCGCTACGAGCAGTACTTC

D gene: TRBD1
J gene: TRBJ1-2
clone size: many
V gene: TRBV7-2
CDR3 protein: CASSAAPGQGYGYTF
CDR3 DNA: TGTGCCAGCAGCGCTGCGCCGGGACAGGGATATGGCTACACCTTC

D gene: NA
J gene: TRBJ2-5
clone size: many
V gene: TRBV6-5
CDR3 protein: CASSYSEGFGETQYF
CDR3 DNA: TGTGCCAGCAGTTACTCTGAGGGTTTTGGTGAGACCCAGTACTTC

D gene: NA
J gene: TRBJ2-5
clone size: many
V gene: TRBV5-1
CDR3 protein: CASSLRSDQETQYF
CDR3 DNA: TGCGCCAGCAGCTTGCGCAGCGATCAAGAGACCCAGTACTTC